A single sample is the source of the 27 T cell receptor beta chains below, sequenced in a study of T cell repertoires in cytomegalovirus infection. In TCRdb, the reads were re-called with MiXCR into one record per CDR3 protein. The sample holds more than 90,000 distinct CDR3 sequences; roughly 9.1% are singletons and the top ten take around 33%. These receptors' targets are unknown. The sample taken for sequencing was PBMCs, sequenced either directly or after in vitro stimulation (not recorded which). The receptors were sampled from a human donor in good health (CMV status not recorded). Some clones in this sample may be carry-over from other donors' samples.

This clonotype was seen only a few times. The chain uses TRBV4-1 and TRBJ2-7; 14 bases are shared with TRBD2. The V gene's germline CDR1 is MGHRA and CDR2 YSYEKL. V was pared by 3 bases and J by 2 bases, with 0 bases of the junction left unmatched. The CDR3 has 15 amino acids. Written as DNA, the CDR3 is TGCGCCAGCAGCCAGGGACTAGCGGGGGCCTACGAGCAGTACGTC. Its translation: CASSQGLAGAYEQYV.

For this clonotype: A much larger clone lies one base from this, so it may be a read error. The chain recombines TRBV4-1 with TRBJ2-1; 10 nucleotides line up with TRBD2. There are 15 residues in the CDR3. Germline lookup yields CDR1 MGHRA and CDR2 YSYEKL. CDR3 sequence reads: CTSSHPSGSLNEQFF. CDR3 DNA sequence: TGCACCAGCAGCCACCCTAGCGGGAGTTTAAATGAGCAGTTCTTC.

The sample holds a few counts of this clonotype. The chain's CDR3 is CASSFQATVSYEQYF. The CDR3 region has the DNA TGTGCCAGCAGTTTTCAAGCGACAGTATCCTACGAGCAGTACTTC. The rearrangement joins TRBV27 to TRBJ2-7; a possible D gene is TRBD1 (5 bases). V lost 3 bases, J lost 1 base, and 13 bases lay in between. The CDR3 totals 15 residues. CDR1 is MNHEY and CDR2 is SMNVEV in the germline V gene (reference sequence).

As for this clonotype: A much bigger clone sits one base away, suggesting this may be a read error. This chain joins TRBV19 and TRBJ1-5; D possibly corresponds to TRBD1 (6 bases). The CDR3 runs 18 residues. The V end was cut by 6 bases, the J end by 3 bases, with 24 bases between. The germline CDR1 and CDR2 sequences are LNHDA and SQIVND (reference sequence). DNA for the CDR3: TGTGCCAGTAGGGCCCTGGGACAAGTGACGGGAGACAATCAGCCCCAGCATTTT. Its translation is CASRALGQVTGDNQPQHF.

This clonotype appeared many times. The chain recombines TRBV7-2 with TRBJ2-4; D ambiguous. Trimming took off 4 bases at V and 5 bases at J, with 9 bases between the two ends. The CDR3 runs 13 residues. Germline loops: CDR1 SGHTA, CDR2 FQGNSA. In nucleotides, the CDR3 is TGTGCCAGCAGCTCACGGAACCAAAACATTCAGTACTTC. Residues: CASSSRNQNIQYF. Drawing the rest from reference TRBV7-2 and TRBJ2-4, the complete variable domain is GAGVSQSPSNKVTEKGKDVELRCDPISGHTALYWYRQSLGQGLEFLIYFQGNSAPDKSGLPSDRFSAERTGGSVSTLTIQRTQQEDSAVYLCASSSRNQNIQYFGAGTRLSVL.

The chain links TRBV27 to TRBJ1-2; TRBD1 matches at 7 bases. The germline V gene encodes CDR1 MNHEY and CDR2 SMNVEV (reference sequence). The CDR3 has 16 residues. Trimming at V came to 0 bases and at J to 6 bases, leaving 10 bases not matched to a gene. CDR3 nucleotide sequence: TGTGCCAGCAGTTTATCGTTGGCAGGGGGGGTGGATGGCTACACCTTC. Its translation: CASSLSLAGGVDGYTF.

Of note for this clonotype: The germline gene is not matched at one end of the junction; a read error may be the cause. The chain employs TRBV7-7 and TRBJ2-2, with D possibly TRBD1 on 6 matching bases. This CDR3 is built from 18 residues. Germline values: CDR1 SSHAT, CDR2 FNYEAQ (reference sequence). As DNA, the CDR3 is TGTGCTAGCAGCTTTTTTTTGATGGGGTCAGGGGAGACCGGGGAGCTGTTTTTT. It translates to CASSFFLMGSGETGELFF. Drawing the rest from reference TRBV7-7 and TRBJ2-2, the complete variable domain is GAGVSQSPRYKVTKRGQDVTLRCDPISSHATLYWYQQALGQGPEFLTYFNYEAQPDKSGLPSDRFSAERPEGSISTLTIQRTEQRDSAMYRCASSFFLMGSGETGELFFGEGSRLTVL.

This clonotype was counted ten times or more. The chain is built from TRBV28 and TRBJ2-7; 13 nucleotides agree with TRBD2. The J segment lost 2 bases and the V segment lost 2 bases, leaving 9 bases of the junction unmatched. In germline, CDR1 is MDHEN, CDR2 SYDVKM. The CDR3 is 18 residues long. CDR3 amino acids: CASSLQLAGGPLTYEQYF. In DNA form, the CDR3 reads TGTGCCAGCAGTTTACAACTAGCGGGAGGGCCTCTAACCTACGAGCAGTACTTC.

This clonotype was counted many times. This chain joins TRBV6-2 or TRBV6-3 and TRBJ2-3, with 7 nucleotides matching TRBD2. The V gene's germline CDR1 is MNHEY and CDR2 SVGEGT. The CDR3 has 15 residues. With 6 bases clipped from V and 6 bases from J, the junction kept 12 bases outside the gene matches. The CDR3 DNA is TGTGCCAGCAGCCTACTAGCGAGCCTGGGGGATACGCAGTATTTT. This encodes CASSLLASLGDTQYF.

The V and J genes are TRBV2 and TRBJ2-1; the D is unclear. The CDR3 is 12 residues long. Germline assignment: CDR1 SNHLY and CDR2 FYNNEI. Trimming removed 2 bases at V and 7 bases at J, with 6 bases between. CDR3 DNA sequence: TGTGCCAGCAGTGAATCCGGGAATGAGCAGTTCTTC. Its translation is CASSESGNEQFF.

This clonotype was seen many times. The rearrangement links TRBV6-5 to TRBJ2-1; TRBD2 aligns across 9 bases. Germline values: CDR1 MNHEY, CDR2 SVGAGI. CDR3 length: 17 residues. J gave up 0 bases and V 2 bases, and 5 bases lay outside the gene matches. The CDR3 loop reads CASSYGLAGTSYNEQFF. CDR3 sequence (DNA): TGTGCCAGCAGTTACGGGCTAGCGGGAACCTCCTACAATGAGCAGTTCTTC.

This chain connects TRBV7-2 to TRBJ1-3; D unresolved. Deletions cut 6 bases from V and 1 base from J, with 10 bases between. CDR1 and CDR2 (germline): SGHTA, FQGNSA. This CDR3 region has 14 residues. The CDR3 region is CASRWGASGNTIYF. DNA of the CDR3: TGTGCCAGCAGATGGGGAGCGTCTGGAAACACCATATATTTT.

This clonotype was seen ten or more times. The chain is built from TRBV18 and TRBJ2-7, with 11 bases matching TRBD2. The V gene's germline CDR1 is KGHSH and CDR2 LQKENI. This CDR3 contains 17 residues. Germline trimming cut 4 bases from V and 2 bases from J; bases unmatched to any gene: 10. The CDR3 region is CASSLELLAGVAYEQYF. CDR3 DNA sequence: TGTGCCAGCTCACTCGAATTACTAGCGGGAGTAGCCTACGAGCAGTACTTC. The complete variable domain, with remaining parts taken from reference TRBV18 and TRBJ2-7, reads NAGVMQNPRHLVRRRGQEARLRCSPMKGHSHVYWYRQLPEEGLKFMVYLQKENIIDESGMPKERFSAEFPKEGPSILRIQQVVRGDSAAYFCASSLELLAGVAYEQYFGPGTRLTVT.

The sample holds many counts of this clonotype. The chain uses TRBV10-3 and TRBJ2-3; 14 bases are a match to TRBD2. The V and J ends lost 4 bases and 4 bases, in that order; junction bases with no gene match: 10. CDR1 ENHRY and CDR2 SYGVKD come from the germline V gene. The CDR3 contains 18 residues. The chain's CDR3 is CAISGSGTSGSGPDTQYF. CDR3 bases: TGTGCCATCAGTGGCTCCGGGACTAGCGGGAGTGGCCCAGATACGCAGTATTTT.

This clonotype showed up many times. This chain links TRBV7-9 with TRBJ2-4; 10 nucleotides line up with TRBD1. Germline V gene sequence: CDR1 SEHNR, CDR2 FQNEAQ (reference sequence). The length of the CDR3 is 16 residues. Unmatched junction bases numbered 2, after V lost 3 bases and J lost 0 bases. The CDR3 here is CASSLGDRGAKNIQYF. The DNA for the CDR3 is TGTGCCAGCAGCTTGGGGGACAGGGGAGCCAAAAACATTCAGTACTTC. Based on the CDR3 plus reference TRBV7-9 and TRBJ2-4, the full variable domain is DTGVSQNPRHKITKRGQNVTFRCDPISEHNRLYWYRQTLGQGPEFLTYFQNEAQLEKSRLLSDRFSAERPKGSFSTLEIQRTEQGDSAMYLCASSLGDRGAKNIQYFGAGTRLSVL.

This rearrangement joins TRBV10-2 to TRBJ1-5, with D possibly being TRBD1 (5 bases). Trimming took off 7 bases at V and 4 bases at J, with 14 bases between the two ends. CDR3 size: 14 residues. The germline gives CDR1 WSHSY, CDR2 SAAADI. This CDR3 reads CASTQTVINQPQHF. The CDR3 bases are TGCGCCAGCACTCAGACAGTAATAAATCAGCCCCAGCATTTT.

The genes are TRBV6-5 and TRBJ2-7, with 8 bases fitting TRBD2. V dropped 2 bases and J dropped 4; count of bases not matched to a gene: 7. Germline CDR1 is MNHEY and CDR2 is SVGAGI. CDR3 length: 15 amino acids. CDR3 sequence: CASSYVGTRAYEQYF. The CDR3 DNA sequence: TGTGCCAGCAGTTACGTAGGGACTAGGGCATACGAGCAGTACTTC.

This clonotype appeared many times. The chain carries TRBV7-2 and TRBJ2-7; 15 positions match TRBD2. The CDR3 totals 15 residues. Germline CDR1 and CDR2: SGHTA and FQGNSA. Germline trimming cut 3 bases from V and 6 bases from J; bases unmatched to any gene: 3. CDR3 region: CASSFGLAGGFEQYF. CDR3 bases: TGTGCCAGCAGCTTCGGACTAGCGGGAGGGTTCGAGCAGTACTTC.

The table lists this clonotype with a few counts. The chain recombines TRBV4-3 with TRBJ2-7, with 9 bases aligning to TRBD2. Germline lookup yields CDR1 LGHNA and CDR2 YSLEER. The CDR3 has 16 residues. V trimming: 0 bases; J trimming: 6 bases; junction bases outside the gene matches: 9. The CDR3 DNA follows: TGCGCCAGCAGCCAAGATTCAGCGGGAGGTGTTTTCGAGCAGTACTTC. It translates to CASSQDSAGGVFEQYF.

This clonotype was found many times. The rearrangement uses TRBV7-8 and TRBJ2-5; maybe TRBD2 (6 bases). V was shortened by 2 bases and J by 4 bases, with 23 bases between the two germline ends. The CDR3 runs to 18 residues. Germline loops: CDR1 SGHVS, CDR2 FQNEAQ. The CDR3 DNA is TGTGCCAGCAGCTTATATGGTCGAAGCGGGTTGTTGGGAGAGACCCAGTACTTC. Its translation is CASSLYGRSGLLGETQYF.

This clonotype has a count of ten or more. Here the CDR3 reads CASSFIRDTGELFF. CDR3 sequence (DNA): TGTGCCAGCAGCTTCATCAGGGACACCGGGGAGCTGTTTTTT. The chain links TRBV7-8 to TRBJ2-2; a possible D gene is TRBD1 (5 bases). The V end was cut by 3 bases, the J end by 3 bases, with 8 bases between. Per germline, CDR1 SGHVS and CDR2 FQNEAQ. This CDR3 region has 14 residues.

This clonotype was found many times. The V gene is TRBV29-1, the J gene TRBJ2-7; TRBD2 might be the D (5 bases). This CDR3 region has 13 residues. Germline lookup yields CDR1 SQVTM and CDR2 ANQGSEA. Trimming took 6 bases from V and 3 from J, leaving 15 bases between them. CDR3 coding DNA: TGCAGCGTAACGGGCCCGGGAATCTACGAGCAGTACTTC. The encoded protein is CSVTGPGIYEQYF.

The rearrangement joins TRBV5-4 to TRBJ1-3; no reliable D call. CDR1 is SGHNT, CDR2 YYREEE, per germline (reference sequence). The CDR3 runs 15 residues. The V end lost 4 bases, the J end lost 0 bases, and 11 bases lay between the germline ends. The CDR3 spells CASSPGPHSGNTIYF. The CDR3 coding sequence is TGTGCCAGCAGCCCCGGACCGCACTCTGGAAACACCATATATTTT. Drawing the rest from reference TRBV5-4 and TRBJ1-3, the complete variable domain is ETGVTQSPTHLIKTRGQQVTLRCSSQSGHNTVSWYQQALGQGPQFIFQYYREEENGRGNFPPRFSGLQFPNYSSELNVNALELDDSALYLCASSPGPHSGNTIYFGEGSWLTVV.

The gene calls are TRBV24-1 and TRBJ2-1; 7 bases line up with TRBD1. With V trimmed by 5 bases and J by 3 bases, 9 bases remained unmatched. CDR3 length: 16 residues. The V gene's germline CDR1 is KGHDR and CDR2 SFDVKD. CDR3 sequence: CATSGTGAFRYNEQFF. The CDR3 DNA reads as TGTGCCACCAGTGGAACAGGGGCCTTCCGCTACAATGAGCAGTTCTTC.

This clonotype was seen repeatedly, ten times or more. The V gene is TRBV4-1, the J gene TRBJ2-3; D tentatively fits TRBD1 or TRBD2 (6 bases each). The CDR3 consists of 15 residues. The V and J ends lost 0 bases and 6 bases respectively, with 13 bases between them. Germline V CDR1 and CDR2: MGHRA, YSYEKL. This CDR3 is CASSQEAGGGDTQYF. CDR3 DNA sequence: TGCGCCAGCAGCCAAGAGGCAGGAGGGGGGGATACGCAGTATTTT.

V is TRBV10-3 and J is TRBJ1-1, with TRBD1 as a possible D gene (6 bases). V lost 9 bases and J lost 3, with 17 bases in between. Germline V CDR1 and CDR2: ENHRY, SYGVKD. The CDR3 is 14 residues long. CDR3 protein: CAIQSGARDTEAFF. CDR3 DNA sequence: TGTGCCATACAATCAGGGGCTCGGGACACTGAAGCTTTCTTT.

This clonotype ranks as medium-sized (0.01 to 0.1%). The rearrangement links TRBV7-2 to TRBJ1-2; possibly TRBD1 for D (5 bases). The CDR3 is 14 amino acids. Per the germline V gene, CDR1 is SGHTA and CDR2 is FQGNSA. The ends were cut back, 1 base at V and 3 bases at J, with 9 bases in the middle. The CDR3 DNA is TGTGCCAGCAGCTTAGTCGGGACTTACTATGGCTACACCTTC. It encodes CASSLVGTYYGYTF.